One sample yielded the 13 T cell receptor beta chains listed below, sequenced in a study of follicular helper T cells after annual influenza vaccination. Time point: 2015-2016 season, pre-vaccination. Clones were read by immunoSEQ multiplex PCR, and TCRdb kept only the in-frame ones, dropping some. The data hold around 4,800 clones, with 82% observed a single time. The specimen was CXCR5+ CD38- circulating T follicular helper cells from blood, collected on the day of influenza vaccination. Subset reported: circulating Tfh, non-naive CD4+CXCR5+PD-1+ (ICOS+CD38+ or ICOS-CD38-). These receptors were obtained from an adult who received the influenza vaccine.

V is TRBV7-9 and J is TRBJ2-6; D unresolved. This CDR3 spans 14 amino acids. Germline loops: CDR1 SEHNR, CDR2 FQNEAQ (reference sequence). Trimming took off 3 bases at V and 2 bases at J, with 5 bases between the two ends. CDR3 loop: CASSFATGANVLTF. Here the CDR3 DNA reads TGTGCCAGCAGCTTCGCAACTGGGGCCAACGTCCTGACTTTC.

The chain combines TRBV4-2 with TRBJ2-3; D remains ambiguous. Germline CDR1 and CDR2: LGHNA and YNFKEQ. The CDR3 totals 13 residues. Deletions cut 0 bases from V and 5 bases from J, with 6 bases between. CDR3 sequence reads: CASSQDPLDTQYF. The CDR3 bases are TGTGCCAGCAGCCAAGATCCTTTAGATACGCAGTATTTT.

The gene calls are TRBV27 and TRBJ2-3; TRBD2 matches at 11 bases. This CDR3 contains 18 residues. CDR1 MNHEY and CDR2 SMNVEV come from the germline V gene (reference sequence). Trimming removed 2 bases from V and 0 bases from J; junction bases left unmatched: 7. CDR3 bases: TGTGCCAGCAGTTTACGTTCTAGCGGGGGGTCTAGCACAGATACGCAGTATTTT. Its translation is CASSLRSSGGSSTDTQYF.

This clone was observed a few times. The chain links TRBV7-2 to TRBJ1-1; 7 bases agree with TRBD1. Germline trimming cut 6 bases from V and 4 bases from J; bases unmatched to any gene: 5. CDR1 is SGHTA, CDR2 FQGNSA, per germline. The CDR3 has 13 residues. The CDR3 DNA sequence: TGTGCCAGCAGTCGAGGGGGCGGCACTGAAGCTTTCTTT. This codes for CASSRGGGTEAFF.

The rearrangement links TRBV11-3 to TRBJ2-1, with D possibly being TRBD1 (5 bases). The V gene's germline CDR1 is SGHNT and CDR2 YENEEA. Trimming removed 1 base from V and 7 bases from J, with 11 bases in between. The CDR3 loop spans 14 amino acids. CDR3 coding DNA: TGTGCCAGCAGCTTAGGATCTGGGGCAAATGAGCAGTTCTTC. Protein: CASSLGSGANEQFF.

The chain carries TRBV6-6 and TRBJ2-7, with 7 bases that match TRBD1. This CDR3 region has 13 residues. Unmatched junction bases numbered 3, after V lost 6 bases and J lost 1 base. Germline V CDR1 and CDR2: MNHNY, SVGAGI (reference sequence). CDR3 protein: CASRRQGSYEQYF. As DNA, the CDR3 is TGTGCCAGCAGGAGACAGGGATCCTACGAGCAGTACTTC.

The chain is built from TRBV6-1 and TRBJ1-1, with TRBD1 as a possible D gene (6 bases). The V end lost 6 bases, the J end lost 5 bases, and 16 bases lay between the germline ends. The CDR3 has 14 amino acids. From germline, CDR1 is MNHNS and CDR2 SASEGT. The CDR3 sequence: CASRPGHRGTEAFF. CDR3 coding DNA: TGTGCCAGCAGGCCGGGACACCGCGGAACTGAAGCTTTCTTT.

The chain uses TRBV4-3 and TRBJ1-3; D not resolved. Germline CDR1 is LGHNA and CDR2 is YSLEER. This CDR3 is 19 amino acids long. V was pared by 0 bases and J by 0 bases, with 18 bases between. The CDR3 loop is CASSQDSSGGGVSGNTIYF. DNA for the CDR3: TGCGCCAGCAGCCAAGATTCGTCAGGTGGCGGAGTCTCTGGAAACACCATATATTTT.

The V gene is TRBV9, the J gene TRBJ1-5; possibly TRBD1 for D (5 bases). Germline CDR1 reads SGDLS; CDR2 reads YYNGEE. The CDR3 spans 15 residues. The V gene lost 0 bases and the J gene lost 7 bases, with 14 bases spanning the gap. DNA of the CDR3: TGTGCCAGCAGCGTAGACGGGGCCCAAGGGCAGCCCCAGCATTTT. It specifies CASSVDGAQGQPQHF. Supplemented by reference TRBV9 and TRBJ1-5, the full variable domain reads DSGVTQTPKHLITATGQRVTLRCSPRSGDLSVYWYQQSLDQGLQFLIQYYNGEERAKGNILERFSAQQFPDLHSELNLSSLELGDSALYFCASSVDGAQGQPQHFGDGTRLSIL.

The J gene is TRBJ1-4, the V gene TRBV4-1; 9 bases align to TRBD1. CDR3 length equals 15 residues. Unmatched junction bases numbered 2, after V lost 1 base and J lost 5 bases. Germline V gives CDR1 MGHRA, CDR2 YSYEKL. The CDR3 DNA reads TGCGCCAGCAGCCAAGCCGGGACAGGGAATGAAAAACTGTTTTTT. It codes for CASSQAGTGNEKLFF.

This chain connects TRBV19 to TRBJ2-1, with D perhaps TRBD1 (5 bases). The CDR3 totals 15 residues. Germline V gene lookup returns CDR1 LNHDA and CDR2 SQIVND (reference sequence). Trimming removed 6 bases at V and 3 bases at J, with 15 bases between. The CDR3 bases are TGTGCCAGTAGCCTACAGAGTCAGGGCTACAATGAGCAGTTCTTC. Translation: CASSLQSQGYNEQFF.

This rearrangement joins TRBV4-2 to TRBJ2-5; TRBD2 agrees at 10 bases. After removal of 1 base from V and 2 bases from J, the junction contained 7 bases not matched to a gene. CDR1 is LGHNA, CDR2 YNFKEQ, per germline. The CDR3 has 17 residues. CDR3 in DNA: TGTGCCAGCAGCCAAGGGTGGGCTAGCGGGAGACAAGAGACCCAGTACTTC. Its translation: CASSQGWASGRQETQYF.

The chain couples TRBV15 to TRBJ1-4; 7 positions agree with TRBD1. The CDR3 extends over 14 amino acids. Losses at the gene ends were 4 bases for V and 5 bases for J; bases not matched to a gene: 4. CDR1 is LNHNV and CDR2 is YYDKDF in the germline V gene (reference sequence). CDR3 region: CATSKGGENEKLFF. CDR3 coding DNA: TGTGCCACCAGCAAAGGGGGCGAGAATGAAAAACTGTTTTTT.